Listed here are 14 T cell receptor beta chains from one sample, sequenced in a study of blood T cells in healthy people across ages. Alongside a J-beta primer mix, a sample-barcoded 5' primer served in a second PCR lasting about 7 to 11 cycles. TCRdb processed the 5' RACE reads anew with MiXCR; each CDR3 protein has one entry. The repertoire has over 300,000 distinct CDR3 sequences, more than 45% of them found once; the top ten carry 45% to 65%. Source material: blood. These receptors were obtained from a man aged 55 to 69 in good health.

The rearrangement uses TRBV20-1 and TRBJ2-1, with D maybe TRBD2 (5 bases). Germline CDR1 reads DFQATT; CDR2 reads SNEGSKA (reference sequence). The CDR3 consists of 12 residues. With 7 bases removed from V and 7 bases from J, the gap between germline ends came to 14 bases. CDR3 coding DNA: TGCAGTGTTAAGAGGGAACCTAATGAGCAGTTCTTC. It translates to CSVKREPNEQFF.

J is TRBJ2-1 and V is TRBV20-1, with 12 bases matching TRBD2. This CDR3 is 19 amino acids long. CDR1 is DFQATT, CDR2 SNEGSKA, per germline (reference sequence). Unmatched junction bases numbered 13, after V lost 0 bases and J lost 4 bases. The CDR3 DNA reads TGCAGTGCTAGAGACCAACTAGCGGGGGGCTTCCTTACTTACAATGAGCAGTTCTTC. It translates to CSARDQLAGGFLTYNEQFF.

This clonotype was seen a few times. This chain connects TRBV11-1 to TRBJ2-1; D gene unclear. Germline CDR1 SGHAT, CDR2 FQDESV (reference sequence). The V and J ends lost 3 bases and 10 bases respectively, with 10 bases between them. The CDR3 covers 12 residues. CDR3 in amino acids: CASSFRWGEQFF. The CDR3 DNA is TGTGCCAGCAGCTTTCGGTGGGGAGAGCAGTTCTTC.

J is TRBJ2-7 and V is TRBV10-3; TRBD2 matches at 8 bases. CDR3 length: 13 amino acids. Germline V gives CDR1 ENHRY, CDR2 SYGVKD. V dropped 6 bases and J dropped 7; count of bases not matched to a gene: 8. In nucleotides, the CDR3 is TGTGCCATCAGGCGCGGGGGGCCCAATGAGCAGTACTTC. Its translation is CAIRRGGPNEQYF.

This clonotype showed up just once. Here the CDR3 DNA reads TGTGCCAGCAGCAAAGAGGGGGGGACTAGCGGGGGCATGAACACCGGGGAGCTGTTTTTT. This encodes CASSKEGGTSGGMNTGELFF. This chain joins TRBV21-1 and TRBJ2-2; the D segment call TRBD2 is taken from the table without a DNA check. TRBV21-1 is deemed a pseudogene. The CDR3 length is 20 residues.

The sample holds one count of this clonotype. The CDR3: CATSDLWETQYF. CDR3 nucleotides: TGTGCCACCAGTGATTTGTGGGAGACCCAGTACTTC. The V and J genes are TRBV24-1 and TRBJ2-5; D not certain. The CDR3 has 12 residues. Germline V CDR1 and CDR2: KGHDR, SFDVKD. V gave up 0 bases and J gave up 5 bases, with 3 bases separating them.

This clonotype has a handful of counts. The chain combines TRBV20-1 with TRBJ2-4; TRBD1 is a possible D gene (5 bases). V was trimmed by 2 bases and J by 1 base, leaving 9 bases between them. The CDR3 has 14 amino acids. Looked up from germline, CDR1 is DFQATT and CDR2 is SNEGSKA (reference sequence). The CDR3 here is CSARKDSAKNIQYF. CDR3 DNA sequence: TGCAGTGCTAGAAAAGACAGTGCCAAAAACATTCAGTACTTC.

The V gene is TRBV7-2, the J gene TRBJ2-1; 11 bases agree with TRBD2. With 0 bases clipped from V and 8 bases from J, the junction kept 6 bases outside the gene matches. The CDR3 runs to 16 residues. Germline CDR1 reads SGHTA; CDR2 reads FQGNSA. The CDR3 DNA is TGTGCCAGCAGCTTAGCCGGGACTAGCGGTTACGATGAGCAGTTCTTC. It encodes CASSLAGTSGYDEQFF. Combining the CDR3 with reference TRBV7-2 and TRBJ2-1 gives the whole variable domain GAGVSQSPSNKVTEKGKDVELRCDPISGHTALYWYRQSLGQGLEFLIYFQGNSAPDKSGLPSDRFSAERTGGSVSTLTIQRTQQEDSAVYLCASSLAGTSGYDEQFFGPGTRLTVL.

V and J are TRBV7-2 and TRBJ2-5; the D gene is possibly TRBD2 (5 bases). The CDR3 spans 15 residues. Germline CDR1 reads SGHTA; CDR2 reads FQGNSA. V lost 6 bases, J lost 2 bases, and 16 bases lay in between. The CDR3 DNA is TGTGCCAGCAGTTCCTTCAGCGGACCACAAGAGACCCAGTACTTC. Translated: CASSSFSGPQETQYF.

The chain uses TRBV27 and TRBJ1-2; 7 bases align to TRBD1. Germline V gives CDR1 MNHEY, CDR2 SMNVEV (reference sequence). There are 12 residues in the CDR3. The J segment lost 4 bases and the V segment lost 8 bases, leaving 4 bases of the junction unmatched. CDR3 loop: CASYRGGYGYTF. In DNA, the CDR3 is TGTGCCAGCTACAGGGGTGGCTATGGCTACACCTTC.

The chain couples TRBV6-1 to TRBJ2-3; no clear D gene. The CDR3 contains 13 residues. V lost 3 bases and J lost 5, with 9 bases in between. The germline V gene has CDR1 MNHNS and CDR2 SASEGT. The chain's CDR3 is CASSDQVEDTQYF. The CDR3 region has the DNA TGTGCCAGCAGTGACCAGGTTGAAGATACGCAGTATTTT.

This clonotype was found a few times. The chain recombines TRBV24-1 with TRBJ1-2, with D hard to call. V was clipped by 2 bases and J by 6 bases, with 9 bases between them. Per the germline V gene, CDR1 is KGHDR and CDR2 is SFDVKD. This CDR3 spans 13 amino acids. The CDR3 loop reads CATSDSLGDGYTF. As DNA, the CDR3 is TGTGCCACCAGTGATTCGCTCGGCGATGGCTACACCTTC.

DNA for the CDR3: TGTGCCAGCAGCTTTCAGCTAACGGGAGAGACCCAGTACTTC. Protein: CASSFQLTGETQYF. The chain carries TRBV5-8 and TRBJ2-7; D is ambiguous. The better agreement between TRBJ2-5 and the DNA end casts doubt on the J call. The germline V gene encodes CDR1 SGHTS and CDR2 YDEGEE. The CDR3 totals 14 residues.

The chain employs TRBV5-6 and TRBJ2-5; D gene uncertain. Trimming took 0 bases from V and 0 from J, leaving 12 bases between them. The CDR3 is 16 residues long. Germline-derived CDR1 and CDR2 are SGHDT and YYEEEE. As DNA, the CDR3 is TGTGCCAGCAGCTTGGCGCACTGGCCGTACCAAGAGACCCAGTACTTC. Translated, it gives CASSLAHWPYQETQYF. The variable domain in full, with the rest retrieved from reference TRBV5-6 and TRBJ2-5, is DAGVTQSPTHLIKTRGQQVTLRCSPKSGHDTVSWYQQALGQGPQFIFQYYEEEERQRGNFPDRFSGHQFPNYSSELNVNALLLGDSALYLCASSLAHWPYQETQYFGPGTRLLVL.